This T cell receptor beta chain was recovered during a study of technical replicates of blood from a few donors. Data came from immunoSEQ multiplex PCR; TCRdb stores just in-frame clones and leaves some out. The sample holds more than 65,000 clones; roughly 92% are singletons and the top ten take about 0.39%. Germline CDR1 reads PRHDT; CDR2 reads FYEKMQ (reference sequence). V was clipped by 0 bases and J by 4 bases, with 13 bases between them. This CDR3 region has 15 residues. This clone was recorded once. The receptor's source is a human donor in good health. The V call is TRBV13, the J call TRBJ2-7, with D possibly TRBD1 on 6 matching bases. Source material: T cells isolated from PBMCs. This CDR3 is CASSLGGHPLYEQYF. CDR3 coding DNA: TGTGCCAGCAGCTTAGGGGGACACCCTCTTTACGAGCAGTACTTC.